The 28 T cell receptor beta chains below all came from one sample that was sequenced in a study of T cells after yellow fever vaccination. TCRdb re-called the 5' RACE reads through MiXCR, storing one row per CDR3 protein. The repertoire consists of around 330,000 distinct CDR3 sequences, with around 3.9% occurring once and the leading ten covering around a quarter. The starting material was PBMCs, obtained on the day of the yellow fever booster vaccination. Receptors originate from a man between 18 and 35 years old who received the YFV17D yellow fever vaccine.

This clonotype was counted ten times or more. The chain joins TRBV10-3 to TRBJ1-2, with TRBD1 identical over 9 bases. CDR1 and CDR2 (germline): ENHRY, SYGVKD. There are 15 residues in the CDR3. V was clipped by 8 bases and J by 3 bases; unmatched bases: 10. The CDR3 protein is CAIWVGTGGDYGYTF. The CDR3 nucleotides read TGTGCCATCTGGGTAGGAACAGGGGGCGACTATGGCTACACCTTC.

The V and J genes are TRBV5-6 and TRBJ2-1; TRBD1 matches 9 bases. The CDR3 has 17 amino acids. Germline lookup yields CDR1 SGHDT and CDR2 YYEEEE. J gave up 2 bases and V 2 bases, and 8 bases lay outside the gene matches. The CDR3 spells CASSFNRGQETYNEQFF. The CDR3 nucleotides are TGTGCCAGCAGCTTCAACAGGGGGCAAGAAACCTACAATGAGCAGTTCTTC.

This chain joins TRBV6-2 or TRBV6-3 and TRBJ2-7, with a weak D call TRBD2 (6 bases). CDR3 size: 18 residues. CDR1 is MNHEY and CDR2 is SVGEGT in the germline V gene. V dropped 5 bases and J dropped 0 bases, with 23 bases sitting between them. The CDR3 nucleotides are TGTGCCAGCAGTAATCAACCGGGACCCCTCGGGAGCTCCTACGAGCAGTACTTC. Amino acids: CASSNQPGPLGSSYEQYF.

This clonotype has ten or more counts. The J gene is TRBJ2-1, the V gene TRBV9; 7 positions match TRBD1. With V trimmed by 7 bases and J by 0 bases, 7 bases remained unmatched. Germline V gene data show CDR1 as SGDLS and CDR2 as YYNGEE. The CDR3 has 15 amino acids. The CDR3, as DNA: TGTGCCAGCCCTACAGGGGTGAGCTCCTACAATGAGCAGTTCTTC. This translates into CASPTGVSSYNEQFF.

This clonotype showed up many times. V and J are TRBV29-1 and TRBJ1-1; a weak D match, TRBD1 (5 bases). Germline assignment: CDR1 SQVTM and CDR2 ANQGSEA. This CDR3 comprises 10 residues. Trimming left V 7 bases short and J 11 bases short, with 14 bases between. Written as DNA, the CDR3 is TGCAGCGGGGGAGAGGGGAACGCTTTCTTT. This sequence encodes CSGGEGNAFF.

This clonotype was seen ten or more times. The chain joins TRBV10-3 to TRBJ2-1, with TRBD2 matching over 9 bases. The junction had 9 bases not matched to a gene; V was cut back by 3 bases and J by 6 bases. The CDR3 consists of 16 residues. Germline values: CDR1 ENHRY, CDR2 SYGVKD. The CDR3 loop reads CAISEYRSGGINEQFF. CDR3 nucleotides: TGTGCCATCAGTGAATATCGTAGCGGGGGCATCAATGAGCAGTTCTTC.

Only a few counts were recorded for this clonotype. The chain's CDR3 is CASRGLRSSYNSPLHF. The CDR3 bases are TGTGCCAGCAGGGGGCTTCGGAGCTCCTATAATTCACCCCTCCACTTT. The chain links TRBV11-2 to TRBJ1-6, with a weak D call TRBD1 (5 bases). V was pared by 6 bases and J by 0 bases, with 12 bases between. This CDR3 contains 16 residues. In germline, CDR1 is SGHAT, CDR2 FQNNGV.

Ten or more counts support this clonotype. The chain combines TRBV4-2 with TRBJ1-4, with D uncertain. The CDR3 is 16 amino acids. With 3 bases removed from V and 2 bases from J, the gap between germline ends came to 13 bases. Looked up from germline, CDR1 is LGHNA and CDR2 is YNFKEQ. CDR3 nucleotides: TGTGCCAGCAGCCATCCTCCAGGTCGGACTAATGAAAAACTGTTTTTT. Translating it yields CASSHPPGRTNEKLFF.

This clonotype was picked up a small number of times. DNA of the CDR3: TGTGCCAGCAGCGTAGGGAAGGAACTAGAAAAACTGTTTTTT. Protein sequence: CASSVGKELEKLFF. The chain is built from TRBV9 and TRBJ1-4; D not certain. From germline, CDR1 is SGDLS and CDR2 YYNGEE. Trimming removed 0 bases from V and 8 bases from J, with 11 bases in between. This CDR3 has 14 residues.

This clonotype was observed many times. The chain combines TRBV4-3 with TRBJ2-7, with a weak D call TRBD1 (5 bases). V was shortened by 0 bases and J by 3 bases, with 12 bases between the two germline ends. CDR1 is LGHNA, CDR2 YSLEER, per germline. This CDR3 contains 15 residues. CDR3: CASSQDVGPHYEQYV. The CDR3 nucleotides read TGCGCCAGCAGCCAAGATGTGGGGCCTCACTACGAGCAGTACGTC.

The chain recombines TRBV12-3 or TRBV12-4 with TRBJ1-1; D is uncertain. The V gene lost 6 bases and the J gene lost 1 base, with 12 bases spanning the gap. This CDR3 has 14 residues. The CDR3 protein is CASSVSARNTEAFF. The CDR3 region has the DNA TGTGCCAGCAGCGTCAGCGCCCGGAACACTGAAGCTTTCTTT.

This chain links TRBV12-3 or TRBV12-4 with TRBJ2-7; D perhaps matches TRBD1 (7 bases). The CDR3 extends over 16 amino acids. Trimming left V 3 bases short and J 2 bases short, with 17 bases between. In nucleotides, the CDR3 is TGTGCCAGCAGTTTTGGAGGGGGCGGTCGGACCTACGAGCAGTACTTC. Residues: CASSFGGGGRTYEQYF.

This clonotype has a count of ten or more. This chain connects TRBV5-1 to TRBJ1-1, with D unresolved. The CDR3 is made up of 13 amino acids. V gave up 3 bases and J gave up 0 bases, with 6 bases separating them. The germline gives CDR1 SGHRS, CDR2 YFSETQ. CDR3 sequence (DNA): TGCGCCAGCAGCTCCCAATTGAACACTGAAGCTTTCTTT. Translation: CASSSQLNTEAFF. The full variable domain, with the rest looked up from reference TRBV5-1 and TRBJ1-1, is KAGVTQTPRYLIKTRGQQVTLSCSPISGHRSVSWYQQTPGQGLQFLFEYFSETQRNKGNFPGRFSGRQFSNSRSEMNVSTLELGDSALYLCASSSQLNTEAFFGQGTRLTVV.

This clonotype was picked up many times. This rearrangement joins TRBV5-1 to TRBJ2-3; D possibly corresponds to TRBD2 (6 bases). This CDR3 has 14 amino acids. Trimming removed 3 bases from V and 3 bases from J, with 11 bases in between. Germline V CDR1 and CDR2: SGHRS, YFSETQ. CDR3 DNA sequence: TGCGCCAGCAGCTCTACTGGGGGGACAGATACGCAGTATTTT. Translating gives CASSSTGGTDTQYF.

This clonotype was picked up a small number of times. The rearrangement links TRBV28 to TRBJ1-2, with D perhaps TRBD1 (6 bases). Germline V gene lookup returns CDR1 MDHEN and CDR2 SYDVKM. V shed 6 bases and J shed 2 bases, with 13 bases lying between them. There are 14 residues in the CDR3. CDR3 region: CASRSRGGNYGYTF. The CDR3 region has the DNA TGTGCCAGCAGATCAAGGGGGGGGAACTATGGCTACACCTTC.

This clonotype was recorded once. The rearrangement links TRBV7-9 to TRBJ2-1, with 9 bases lining up with TRBD1. This CDR3 has 15 residues. The germline CDR1 and CDR2 sequences are SEHNR and FQNEAQ (reference sequence). The V gene end was trimmed by 8 bases and the J gene end by 7 bases; junction bases not matched to a gene: 12. The CDR3 loop reads CASWGPGQGRNEQFF. The DNA for the CDR3 is TGTGCCAGCTGGGGACCGGGACAGGGTCGAAATGAGCAGTTCTTC.

The chain recombines TRBV9 with TRBJ1-1; no definite D call. Germline CDR1 is SGDLS and CDR2 is YYNGEE. Trimming took off 1 base at V and 4 bases at J, with 20 bases between the two ends. The CDR3 spans 17 residues. The CDR3 nucleotides are TGTGCCAGCAGCGTAAACTCGGTTCGGGCAGGCCTCACTGAAGCTTTCTTT. Translating it yields CASSVNSVRAGLTEAFF.

Many counts were recorded for this clonotype. The chain uses TRBV7-2 and TRBJ1-5, with D possibly matching TRBD1 (5 bases). Germline V gene lookup returns CDR1 SGHTA and CDR2 FQGNSA. V lost 5 bases, J lost 0 bases, and 11 bases lay in between. The CDR3 sequence is 15 residues long. CDR3 DNA sequence: TGTGCCAGCAGCGGGGGGACGAGTAGCAATCAGCCCCAGCATTTT. This encodes CASSGGTSSNQPQHF.

The chain is built from TRBV20-1 and TRBJ2-5, with D unresolved. The germline V and J ends were trimmed by 2 bases and 5 bases, with 12 bases remaining between them. The germline V gene has CDR1 DFQATT and CDR2 SNEGSKA (reference sequence). This CDR3 is 13 amino acids long. The CDR3 here is CSARKPGVETQYF. The CDR3 region has the DNA TGCAGTGCTAGAAAGCCTGGGGTTGAGACCCAGTACTTC.

This clonotype has at least ten counts. The chain combines TRBV5-1 with TRBJ2-5, with D perhaps matching TRBD1 (5 bases). The germline CDR1 and CDR2 sequences are SGHRS and YFSETQ. The CDR3 sequence is 13 residues long. The V end was cut by 3 bases, the J end by 2 bases, with 8 bases between. The CDR3 loop is CASSSTAQETQYF. The CDR3 DNA is TGCGCCAGCAGCTCGACAGCTCAAGAGACCCAGTACTTC.

The chain is built from TRBV6-2 or TRBV6-3 and TRBJ1-1, with D hard to call. With 0 bases removed from V and 0 bases from J, the gap between germline ends came to 8 bases. Germline V gene sequence: CDR1 MNHEY, CDR2 SVGEGT. This CDR3 has 15 amino acids. Written as DNA, the CDR3 is TGTGCCAGCAGTTACTCGAAGGCAGTGAACACTGAAGCTTTCTTT. Amino acids: CASSYSKAVNTEAFF.

This clonotype has just a few counts. This rearrangement joins TRBV4-1 to TRBJ1-2; D call uncertain. The CDR3 length is 17 residues. The ends were cut back, 7 bases at V and 2 bases at J, with 23 bases in the middle. The germline V gene has CDR1 MGHRA and CDR2 YSYEKL. The DNA of the CDR3 is TGCGCCAGCACCTACCACCCAGGAATCTCGGTGAACTATGGCTACACCTTC. This encodes CASTYHPGISVNYGYTF.

This chain joins TRBV5-1 and TRBJ2-5; TRBD2 aligns across 10 bases. The CDR3 length is 16 residues. J gave up 5 bases and V 4 bases, and 11 bases lay outside the gene matches. Germline CDR1 reads SGHRS; CDR2 reads YFSETQ. The CDR3 reads CASSPRAGGHEETQYF. DNA of the CDR3: TGCGCCAGCAGCCCTAGAGCGGGGGGGCATGAGGAGACCCAGTACTTC.

This clonotype appeared many times. This chain links TRBV12-3 or TRBV12-4 with TRBJ2-1, with D unclear. V lost 1 base to trimming and J lost 8 bases, with 15 bases between them. The CDR3 totals 15 residues. The CDR3 here is CASSLGGGPTDEQFF. CDR3 DNA: TGTGCCAGCAGTTTAGGGGGTGGCCCCACAGATGAGCAGTTCTTC.

This clonotype was observed many times. The chain has TRBV5-8 and TRBJ2-3, with TRBD2 matching over 11 bases. J was trimmed by 3 bases and V by 3 bases; bases with no gene match: 6. Germline values: CDR1 SGHTS, CDR2 YDEGEE. The CDR3 totals 16 residues. The CDR3 sequence is CASSYLAGGLTDTQYF. The CDR3 nucleotides read TGTGCCAGCAGCTATCTAGCGGGGGGATTAACAGATACGCAGTATTTT.

Ten or more counts support this clonotype. The J gene is TRBJ2-5, the V gene TRBV7-9, with a tentative D call TRBD1 (6 bases). V shed 1 base and J shed 14 bases, with 14 bases lying between them. This CDR3 has 12 amino acids. The germline V gene has CDR1 SEHNR and CDR2 FQNEAQ (reference sequence). CDR3 coding DNA: TGTGCCAGCAGCTTAGGGGACAAGATGCGATACTTC. Its protein is CASSLGDKMRYF.

This clonotype was detected many times. J is TRBJ2-7 and V is TRBV6-2 or TRBV6-3; weak D call: TRBD2 (6 bases). The CDR3 is made up of 13 amino acids. Germline V gene data show CDR1 as MNHEY and CDR2 as SVGEGT. With 7 bases removed from V and 0 bases from J, the gap between germline ends came to 10 bases. CDR3 nucleotide sequence: TGTGCCAGCAAACGGGGGAGCTCCTACGAGCAGTACGTC. Protein product: CASKRGSSYEQYV.

This clonotype was seen a few times. The gene calls are TRBV3-1 and TRBJ2-2; 7 nucleotides match TRBD1. The germline gives CDR1 LGHDT, CDR2 YNNKEL (reference sequence). The CDR3 has 16 residues. V shed 1 base and J 0 bases; nucleotides not matched to a gene: 2. CDR3 DNA: TGTGCCAGCAGCCAAGGAGGGGGCGCGAACACCGGGGAGCTGTTTTTT. It encodes CASSQGGGANTGELFF.